This section outlines one T cell receptor beta chain sequence together with its context. This sample was included in a study of cytomegalovirus exposure and HLA in healthy donors. Losses at the gene ends were 5 bases for V and 3 bases for J; bases not matched to a gene: 4. CDR3 length: 15 residues. CDR1 and CDR2 (germline): SGHVS, FNYEAQ. Nominal health characterized the donors when sampled, though unrecorded immune exposures were likely. Both 60 Vbeta primers and 13 Jbeta primers went into the PCR. Assay used: immunoSEQ multiplex PCR; TCRdb lists only in-frame clones, some missing. Among approximately 180,000 clones listed, more than 80% were seen once.

The sequence derives from a young woman in good health and CMV-seropositive. V gene TRBV7-6 combines with J gene TRBJ1-4, with 9 bases fitting TRBD1. The specimen was PBMCs. The CDR3 coding sequence is TGTGCCAGCAGCCTCAGACAGGGGGCTAATGAAAAACTGTTTTTT. Translation gives CASSLRQGANEKLFF.